The following is a TCR beta chain sequence with its context. The data derive from a study of blood T cells in healthy people across ages. Per germline, CDR1 KGHDR and CDR2 SFDVKD. Trimming removed 9 bases from V and 3 bases from J, with 14 bases in between. This CDR3 has 14 residues. Alongside a J-beta primer mix, a sample-barcoded 5' primer served in a second PCR lasting 7 to 11 cycles. Each CDR3 protein gets one entry after TCRdb re-called the 5' RACE reads with MiXCR. The sample shows about 1.8 million distinct CDR3 sequences, around half of them seen only once. The J gene is TRBJ2-1, the V gene TRBV24-1; D possibly corresponds to TRBD1 (5 bases). This sequence originates from a woman in her forties in good health. Sequences were obtained from blood. Written as DNA, the CDR3 is TGTGCCACCGGTGGCTCCAGGGACTACAATGAGCAGTTCTTC. It is translated as CATGGSRDYNEQFF.